The text below deals with one T cell receptor beta chain. Its target is not known. The entry originates in a study of OX40 agonist ivuxolimab in advanced cancers. Study results and caveats: Doses of 0.1 to 3.0 mg/kg were accompanied by clonal expansion of CD4+ and CD8+ blood T cells by week 6.

Assay used: immunoSEQ multiplex PCR; TCRdb lists only in-frame clones, some missing. The table has under 55,000 clones, about 86% seen once; the top ten hold approximately 6.8%. Germline CDR1 and CDR2: SGHDT and YYEEEE. Trimming cost V 2 bases and J 2 bases, with 7 bases left between them. The CDR3 is 13 amino acids. The rearrangement uses TRBV5-6 and TRBJ1-2; no reliable D call. Source: CD4+ or CD8+ T cells sorted from blood, taken in a trial of the OX40 agonist ivuxolimab. This clonotype was sampled from an adult with an advanced solid tumor such as melanoma, head and neck, liver or kidney cancer. This chain's CDR3 is CASSFGGNYGYTF. Written as DNA, the CDR3 is TGTGCCAGCAGCTTCGGAGGGAACTATGGCTACACCTTC. Drawing the rest from reference TRBV5-6 and TRBJ1-2, the complete variable domain is DAGVTQSPTHLIKTRGQQVTLRCSPKSGHDTVSWYQQALGQGPQFIFQYYEEEERQRGNFPDRFSGHQFPNYSSELNVNALLLGDSALYLCASSFGGNYGYTFGSGTRLTVV.